One sample yielded the 21 T cell receptor beta chains listed below, sequenced in a study of blood T cell repertoires in COVID-19. Some clones are missing from TCRdb's copy, which holds only in-frame ones; the method was immunoSEQ multiplex PCR. The table lists about 95,000 clones, roughly 80% of them singletons. Sequenced input: peripheral blood. These TCRs come from a man older than 75 with COVID-19, enrolled during active disease.

The V and J genes are TRBV3-1 (or the pseudogene TRBV3-2) and TRBJ1-4, with a possible D match to TRBD1 (5 bases). CDR3 length: 15 residues. CDR1 and CDR2 from the germline V gene are LGHDT and YNNKEL (reference sequence). V lost 6 bases and J 7 bases, leaving 18 bases between the germline ends. As DNA, the CDR3 is TGTGCCAGCAGTCCGAGGACAAGAGGCGGTGAAAAACTGTTTTTT. Amino acids: CASSPRTRGGEKLFF.

A single count supports this clone. This chain connects TRBV5-6 to TRBJ1-1; possibly TRBD1 for D (6 bases). Germline CDR1 reads SGHDT; CDR2 reads YYEEEE. This CDR3 has 14 amino acids. V lost 3 bases and J 4 bases, leaving 13 bases between the germline ends. In DNA form, the CDR3 reads TGTGCCAGCAGCTACCGGGACACCGGCACTGAAGCTTTCTTT. Translated: CASSYRDTGTEAFF.

The chain couples TRBV5-1 to TRBJ1-1, with 7 positions matching TRBD1. The CDR3 length is 14 residues. V trimming: 0 bases; J trimming: 4 bases; junction bases outside the gene matches: 3. Germline CDR1 and CDR2: SGHRS and YFSETQ. DNA for the CDR3: TGCGCCAGCAGCTTGGACAGGGGAGGCACTGAAGCTTTCTTT. Protein sequence: CASSLDRGGTEAFF.

For the CDR3, the DNA is TGCGCCAGCAGCTTGGAGGGGACAGGGTTATATGGCTACACCTTC. Residues: CASSLEGTGLYGYTF. J is TRBJ1-2 and V is TRBV5-1; TRBD1 aligns across 9 bases. V was pared by 0 bases and J by 5 bases, with 5 bases of the junction left unmatched. The CDR3 extends over 15 amino acids. Germline CDR1 reads SGHRS; CDR2 reads YFSETQ.

The chain is built from TRBV28 and TRBJ2-2; 7 positions agree with TRBD1. Germline CDR1 is MDHEN and CDR2 is SYDVKM. V lost 3 bases to trimming and J lost 1 base; unmatched junction nucleotides: 5. The CDR3 contains 16 residues. The CDR3 DNA reads as TGTGCCAGCAGTTTTTCGGGACAGCTGAACACCGGGGAGCTGTTTTTT. Translation: CASSFSGQLNTGELFF.

The chain couples TRBV2 to TRBJ1-5, with 12 bases identical to TRBD1. Germline V gene sequence: CDR1 SNHLY, CDR2 FYNNEI. The CDR3 contains 15 residues. With V trimmed by 5 bases and J by 5 bases, 4 bases remained unmatched. CDR3 DNA: TGTGCCAGCAGTTGGGACAGGGGGCGCGATCAGCCCCAGCATTTT. It codes for CASSWDRGRDQPQHF.

This clone has a handful of counts. The CDR3 loop is CASSREAGAAGNTIYF. The CDR3 nucleotides are TGCGCCAGCAGCCGTGAGGCGGGGGCTGCAGGAAACACCATATATTTT. This sequence joins TRBV5-1 and TRBJ1-3, with D possibly being TRBD1 (6 bases). Between the trimmed V and J ends, which lost 4 bases and 4 bases, there was a span of 18 bases. The CDR3 loop spans 16 amino acids. Germline V gives CDR1 SGHRS, CDR2 YFSETQ.

The chain combines TRBV11-2 with TRBJ2-7; 12 bases map to TRBD2. This CDR3 has 16 residues. Germline V gene lookup returns CDR1 SGHAT and CDR2 FQNNGV. The V segment lost 2 bases and the J segment 3 bases; nucleotides outside the gene matches: 5. CDR3 DNA sequence: TGTGCCAGCAGCTTAATCCGGACTAGCGGGGTCTACGAGCAGTACTTC. Its protein product is CASSLIRTSGVYEQYF. Together with reference TRBV11-2 and TRBJ2-7, the CDR3 gives the full variable domain: EAGVAQSPRYKIIEKRQSVAFWCNPISGHATLYWYQQILGQGPKLLIQFQNNGVVDDSQLPKDRFSAERLKGVDSTLKIQPAKLEDSAVYLCASSLIRTSGVYEQYFGPGTRLTVT.

The chain employs TRBV7-2 and TRBJ2-3, with a possible D match to TRBD2 (5 bases). Trimming removed 6 bases from V and 2 bases from J, with 12 bases in between. CDR1 SGHTA and CDR2 FQGNSA come from the germline V gene. This CDR3 region has 14 residues. CDR3 region: CASRGGLATDTQYF. For the CDR3, the DNA is TGTGCCAGCAGAGGAGGACTGGCCACAGATACGCAGTATTTT.

J is TRBJ2-5 and V is TRBV10-3; D is possibly TRBD1 (6 bases). V lost 0 bases, J lost 0 bases, and 11 bases lay in between. This CDR3 contains 16 residues. Germline lookup yields CDR1 ENHRY and CDR2 SYGVKD. The CDR3 DNA follows: TGTGCCATCAGTGAGTCAGGTCGGGACAACCAAGAGACCCAGTACTTC. Translation gives CAISESGRDNQETQYF.

This chain uses TRBV6-4 with TRBJ2-1; TRBD2 agrees at 9 bases. The CDR3 length is 16 residues. V shed 5 bases and J 10 bases; nucleotides not matched to a gene: 15. CDR1 is MRHNA, CDR2 SNTAGT, per germline. CDR3 nucleotides: TGTGCCAGCAGTTGGGCTAGCGGGGCCCCTACAATGGAGCAGTTCTTC. It codes for CASSWASGAPTMEQFF.

V and J are TRBV10-3 and TRBJ2-5; 9 nucleotides match TRBD2. Germline trimming cut 0 bases from V and 5 bases from J; bases unmatched to any gene: 10. In germline, CDR1 is ENHRY, CDR2 SYGVKD. The CDR3 sequence is 17 residues long. CDR3 sequence: CAISESGSGRSGETQYF. CDR3 sequence (DNA): TGTGCCATCAGTGAGTCAGGTAGCGGGAGATCCGGGGAGACCCAGTACTTC.

The V gene is TRBV28, the J gene TRBJ1-1, with D tentatively TRBD1 (5 bases). CDR1 and CDR2 (germline): MDHEN, SYDVKM. CDR3 length equals 15 residues. V was trimmed by 4 bases and J by 1 base, leaving 13 bases between them. The CDR3 here is CASSSTGEWNTEAFF. CDR3 sequence (DNA): TGTGCCAGCAGTTCTACAGGTGAATGGAACACTGAAGCTTTCTTT.

The genes are TRBV6-2 or TRBV6-3 and TRBJ1-1, with 8 bases lining up with TRBD1. Germline loops: CDR1 MNHEY, CDR2 SVGEGT. This CDR3 comprises 16 residues. Trimming removed 5 bases from V and 0 bases from J; junction bases left unmatched: 8. Written as DNA, the CDR3 is TGTGCCAGCAGTCAAAAGACAGGGGCCATGAACACTGAAGCTTTCTTT. Amino acid sequence: CASSQKTGAMNTEAFF.

The chain combines TRBV30 with TRBJ1-6, with D uncertain. CDR1 and CDR2 (germline): GTSNPN, SVGIG (reference sequence). The ends were cut back, 2 bases at V and 5 bases at J, with 19 bases in the middle. This CDR3 has 17 amino acids. The CDR3 protein is CAWSLGFPKENNSPLHF. For the CDR3, the DNA is TGTGCCTGGAGTCTCGGCTTTCCCAAGGAGAATAATTCACCCCTCCACTTT.

V usage is TRBV5-8 and J usage is TRBJ1-3; the D is unclear. The CDR3 contains 15 residues. Germline CDR1 and CDR2: SGHTS and YDEGEE. V was clipped by 4 bases and J by 4 bases, with 15 bases between them. CDR3 sequence: CASSAQQASGNTIYF. CDR3 nucleotide sequence: TGTGCCAGCAGCGCGCAGCAGGCTTCAGGAAACACCATATATTTT.

V and J are TRBV2 and TRBJ2-5, with TRBD2 matching 12 bases. Germline values: CDR1 SNHLY, CDR2 FYNNEI. V gave up 6 bases and J gave up 5 bases; unmatched junction bases: 7. This CDR3 is built from 15 residues. DNA of the CDR3: TGTGCCAGCAGCAAACTAGCGGGGGGATTCGAGACCCAGTACTTC. Protein sequence: CASSKLAGGFETQYF.

The rearrangement joins TRBV9 to TRBJ1-6; D is unclear. Per the germline V gene, CDR1 is SGDLS and CDR2 is YYNGEE. V dropped 0 bases and J dropped 4 bases, with 11 bases sitting between them. The CDR3 loop spans 16 amino acids. The CDR3 sequence: CASSVDASAYNSPLHF. The CDR3, as DNA: TGTGCCAGCAGCGTAGACGCCAGCGCATATAATTCACCCCTCCACTTT.

The rearrangement joins TRBV6-2 or TRBV6-3 to TRBJ2-7, with D perhaps TRBD1 (6 bases). Germline CDR1 reads MNHEY; CDR2 reads SVGEGT. Trimming cost V 2 bases and J 2 bases, with 10 bases left between them. This CDR3 contains 14 residues. The CDR3 DNA is TGTGCCAGCAGTTACCCCGGGACAACCTACGAGCAGTACTTC. Protein sequence: CASSYPGTTYEQYF.

The rearrangement links TRBV7-2 to TRBJ2-7, with D unclear. Germline CDR1 and CDR2: SGHTA and FQGNSA. The CDR3 length is 14 residues. V was shortened by 2 bases and J by 2 bases, with 10 bases between the two germline ends. The CDR3 spells CASSLFALAYEQYF. As DNA, the CDR3 is TGTGCCAGCAGCTTATTTGCCTTAGCCTACGAGCAGTACTTC.

The chain couples TRBV12-5 to TRBJ1-6, with TRBD1 matching over 10 bases. CDR3 size: 18 residues. Germline V gene data show CDR1 as LGHNT and CDR2 as FRNRAP. After removal of 3 bases from V and 9 bases from J, the junction contained 14 bases not matched to a gene. The DNA of the CDR3 is TGTGCTAGTGGTTTCCCGAGGACAGGGGGGATATCCAGTTCACCCCTCCACTTT. Protein product: CASGFPRTGGISSSPLHF.